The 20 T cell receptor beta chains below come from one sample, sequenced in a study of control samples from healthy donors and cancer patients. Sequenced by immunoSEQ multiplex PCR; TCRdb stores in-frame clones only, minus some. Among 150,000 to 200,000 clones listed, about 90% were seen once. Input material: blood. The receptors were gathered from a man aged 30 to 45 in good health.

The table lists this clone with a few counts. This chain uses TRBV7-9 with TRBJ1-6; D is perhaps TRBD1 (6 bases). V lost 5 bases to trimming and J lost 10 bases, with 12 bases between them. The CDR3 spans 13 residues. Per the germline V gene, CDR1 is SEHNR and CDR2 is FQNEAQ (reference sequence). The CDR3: CASSEDRLSPLHF. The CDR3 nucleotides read TGTGCCAGCAGCGAAGACAGGCTCTCACCCCTCCACTTT.

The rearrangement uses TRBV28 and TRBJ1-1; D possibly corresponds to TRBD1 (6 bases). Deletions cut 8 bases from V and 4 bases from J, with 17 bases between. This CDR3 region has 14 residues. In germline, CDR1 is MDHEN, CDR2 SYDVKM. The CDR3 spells CASGQGGSFTEAFF. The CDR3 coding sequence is TGTGCCAGCGGTCAAGGGGGAAGTTTCACTGAAGCTTTCTTT.

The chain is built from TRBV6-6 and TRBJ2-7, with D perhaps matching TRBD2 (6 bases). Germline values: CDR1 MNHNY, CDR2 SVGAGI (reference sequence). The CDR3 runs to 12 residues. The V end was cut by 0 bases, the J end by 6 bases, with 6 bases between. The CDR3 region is CASSYSEGEQYF. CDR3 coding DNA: TGTGCCAGCAGTTACTCGGAGGGCGAGCAGTACTTC.

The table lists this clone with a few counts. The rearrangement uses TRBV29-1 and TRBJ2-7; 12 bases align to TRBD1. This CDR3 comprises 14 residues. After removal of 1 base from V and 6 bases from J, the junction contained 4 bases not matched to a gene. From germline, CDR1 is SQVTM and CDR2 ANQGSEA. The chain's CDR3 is CSVEGDRGRPEQYF. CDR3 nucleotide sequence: TGCAGCGTTGAAGGGGACAGGGGGCGCCCCGAGCAGTACTTC.

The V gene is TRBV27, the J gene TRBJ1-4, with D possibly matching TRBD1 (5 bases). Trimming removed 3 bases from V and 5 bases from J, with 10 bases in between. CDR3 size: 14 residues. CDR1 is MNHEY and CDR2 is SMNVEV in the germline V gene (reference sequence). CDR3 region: CASSLDIWNEKLFF. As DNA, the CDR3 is TGTGCCAGCAGTTTGGACATTTGGAATGAAAAACTGTTTTTT.

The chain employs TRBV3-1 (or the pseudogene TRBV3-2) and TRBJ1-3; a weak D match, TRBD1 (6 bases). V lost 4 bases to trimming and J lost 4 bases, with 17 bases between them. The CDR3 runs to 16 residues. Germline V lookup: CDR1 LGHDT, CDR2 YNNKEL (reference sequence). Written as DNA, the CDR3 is TGTGCCAGCAGCCCCCTTAGAGGGGGGCCCGGAAACACCATATATTTT. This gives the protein CASSPLRGGPGNTIYF.

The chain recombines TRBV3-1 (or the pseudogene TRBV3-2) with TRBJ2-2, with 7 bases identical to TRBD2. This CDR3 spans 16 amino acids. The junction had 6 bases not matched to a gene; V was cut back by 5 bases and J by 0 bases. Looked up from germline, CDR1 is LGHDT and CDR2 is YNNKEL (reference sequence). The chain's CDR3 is CASSLGGTANTGELFF. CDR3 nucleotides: TGTGCCAGCAGCTTGGGGGGGACTGCGAACACCGGGGAGCTGTTTTTT.

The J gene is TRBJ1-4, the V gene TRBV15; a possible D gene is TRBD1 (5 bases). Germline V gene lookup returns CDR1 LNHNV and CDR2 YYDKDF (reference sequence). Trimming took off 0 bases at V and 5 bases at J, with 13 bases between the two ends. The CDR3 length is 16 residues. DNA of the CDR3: TGTGCCACCAGCAGAGATAAGGGGAGGGGAAATGAAAAACTGTTTTTT. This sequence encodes CATSRDKGRGNEKLFF. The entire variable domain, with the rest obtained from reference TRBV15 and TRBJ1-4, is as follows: DAMVIQNPRYQVTQFGKPVTLSCSQTLNHNVMYWYQQKSSQAPKLLFHYYDKDFNNEADTPDNFQSRRPNTSFCFLDIRSPGLGDTAMYLCATSRDKGRGNEKLFFGSGTQLSVL.

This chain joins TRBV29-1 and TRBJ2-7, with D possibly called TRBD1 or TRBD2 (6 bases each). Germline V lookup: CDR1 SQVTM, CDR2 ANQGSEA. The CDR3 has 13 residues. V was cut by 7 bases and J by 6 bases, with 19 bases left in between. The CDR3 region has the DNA TGCAGCGCCAAGAGGGGGGCGAAATCCGAGCAGTACTTC. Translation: CSAKRGAKSEQYF.

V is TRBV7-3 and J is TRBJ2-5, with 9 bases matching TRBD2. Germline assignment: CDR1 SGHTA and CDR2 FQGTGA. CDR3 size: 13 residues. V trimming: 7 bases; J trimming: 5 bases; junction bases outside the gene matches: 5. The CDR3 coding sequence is TGTGCCAGCATATCTACTAGCGGGGAGACCCAGTACTTC. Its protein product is CASISTSGETQYF.

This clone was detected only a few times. The CDR3 nucleotides are TGTGCCAGCAGCCCACACAGAAATAATTCACCCCTCCACTTT. It translates to CASSPHRNNSPLHF. The chain is built from TRBV7-9 and TRBJ1-6, with D unclear. Germline-derived CDR1 and CDR2 are SEHNR and FQNEAQ (reference sequence). This CDR3 comprises 14 residues. Trimming stripped 5 bases from V and 5 bases from J, with 10 bases between.

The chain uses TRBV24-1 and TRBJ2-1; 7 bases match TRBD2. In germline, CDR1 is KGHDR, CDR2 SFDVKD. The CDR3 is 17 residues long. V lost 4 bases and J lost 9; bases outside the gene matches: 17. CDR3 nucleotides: TGTGCCACCAGTGACATGGCGGGGGAGTTTAGGGGAGGTGAGCAGTTCTTC. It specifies CATSDMAGEFRGGEQFF.

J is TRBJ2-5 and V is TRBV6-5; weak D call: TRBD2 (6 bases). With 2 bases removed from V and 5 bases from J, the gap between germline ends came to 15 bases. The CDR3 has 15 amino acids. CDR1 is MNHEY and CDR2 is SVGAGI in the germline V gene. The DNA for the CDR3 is TGTGCCAGCAGTTACGGGGGGATCAAGCCGGAGACCCAGTACTTC. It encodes CASSYGGIKPETQYF.

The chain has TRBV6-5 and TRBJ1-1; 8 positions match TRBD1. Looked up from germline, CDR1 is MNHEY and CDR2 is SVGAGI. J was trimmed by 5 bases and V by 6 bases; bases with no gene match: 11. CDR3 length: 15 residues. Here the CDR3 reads CASRPDDRGGTEAFF. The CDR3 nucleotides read TGTGCCAGCAGACCAGACGACAGGGGAGGGACTGAAGCTTTCTTT.

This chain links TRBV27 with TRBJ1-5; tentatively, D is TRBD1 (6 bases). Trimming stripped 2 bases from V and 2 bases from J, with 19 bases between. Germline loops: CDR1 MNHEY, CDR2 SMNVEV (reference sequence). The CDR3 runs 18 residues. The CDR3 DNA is TGTGCCAGCAGTTTAGGCGGGGGTGGGGGGCTTGGCAATCAGCCCCAGCATTTT. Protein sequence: CASSLGGGGGLGNQPQHF.

CDR3 sequence (DNA): TGTGCCAGCACTGGGACAGGGGCGGGCAATGAGCAGTTCTTC. This sequence encodes CASTGTGAGNEQFF. V usage is TRBV27 and J usage is TRBJ2-1; 10 bases are shared with TRBD1. With 7 bases clipped from V and 6 bases from J, the junction kept 6 bases outside the gene matches. The length of the CDR3 is 14 residues. Germline V CDR1 and CDR2: MNHEY, SMNVEV (reference sequence).

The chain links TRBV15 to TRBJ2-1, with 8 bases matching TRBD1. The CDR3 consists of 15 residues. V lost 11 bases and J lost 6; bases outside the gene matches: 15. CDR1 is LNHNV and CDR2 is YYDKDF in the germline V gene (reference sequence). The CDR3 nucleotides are TGTGCCGCCCATTCCGGGACAGGAGGTTTCAATGAGCAGTTCTTC. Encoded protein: CAAHSGTGGFNEQFF. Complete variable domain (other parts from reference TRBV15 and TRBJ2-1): DAMVIQNPRYQVTQFGKPVTLSCSQTLNHNVMYWYQQKSSQAPKLLFHYYDKDFNNEADTPDNFQSRRPNTSFCFLDIRSPGLGDTAMYLCAAHSGTGGFNEQFFGPGTRLTVL.

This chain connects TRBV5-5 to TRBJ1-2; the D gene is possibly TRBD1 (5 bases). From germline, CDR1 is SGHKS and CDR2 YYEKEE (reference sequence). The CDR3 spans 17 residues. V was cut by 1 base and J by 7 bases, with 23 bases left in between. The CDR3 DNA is TGTGCCAGCAGCTTGCTCCCCCGGGAGACTGGGAGGGGTGGCTACACCTTC. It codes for CASSLLPRETGRGGYTF.

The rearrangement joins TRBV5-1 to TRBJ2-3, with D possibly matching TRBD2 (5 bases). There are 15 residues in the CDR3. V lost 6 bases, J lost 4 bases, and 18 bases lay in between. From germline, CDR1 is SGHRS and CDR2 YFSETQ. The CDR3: CASKQVGSDADTQYF. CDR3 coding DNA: TGCGCCAGCAAGCAAGTGGGTAGCGATGCAGATACGCAGTATTTT.

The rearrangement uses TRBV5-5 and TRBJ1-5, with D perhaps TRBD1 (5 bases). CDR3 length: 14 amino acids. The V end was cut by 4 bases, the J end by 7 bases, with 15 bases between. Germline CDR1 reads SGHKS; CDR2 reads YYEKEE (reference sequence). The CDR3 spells CASSRDRSGQPQHF. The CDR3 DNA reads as TGTGCCAGCAGCCGGGACCGCAGCGGACAGCCCCAGCATTTT.